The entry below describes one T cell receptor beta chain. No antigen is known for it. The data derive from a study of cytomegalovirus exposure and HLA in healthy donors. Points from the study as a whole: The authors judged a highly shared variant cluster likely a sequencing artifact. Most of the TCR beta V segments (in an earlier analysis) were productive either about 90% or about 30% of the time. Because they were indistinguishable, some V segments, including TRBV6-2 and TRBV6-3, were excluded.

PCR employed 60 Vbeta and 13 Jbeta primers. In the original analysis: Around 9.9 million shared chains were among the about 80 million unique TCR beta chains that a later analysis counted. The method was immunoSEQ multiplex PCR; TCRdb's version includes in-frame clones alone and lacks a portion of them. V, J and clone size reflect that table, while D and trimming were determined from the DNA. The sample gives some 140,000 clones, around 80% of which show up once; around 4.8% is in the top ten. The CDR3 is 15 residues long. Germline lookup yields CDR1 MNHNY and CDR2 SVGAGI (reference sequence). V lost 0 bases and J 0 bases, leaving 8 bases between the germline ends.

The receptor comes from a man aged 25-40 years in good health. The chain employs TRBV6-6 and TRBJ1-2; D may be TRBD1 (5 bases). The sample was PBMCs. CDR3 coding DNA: TGTGCCAGCAGTTACTCTTCGACAGCTAACTATGGCTACACCTTC. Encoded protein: CASSYSSTANYGYTF.